The 32 T cell receptor beta chains given below trace back to one sample, sequenced in a study of blood T cell repertoires in COVID-19. Some clones are missing from TCRdb's copy, which holds only in-frame ones; the method was immunoSEQ multiplex PCR. Here the sample spans about 130,000 clones, roughly 80% being singletons. The specimen sequenced was peripheral blood. These receptors were collected from a woman older than 75 with acute or convalescent COVID-19.

The V and J genes are TRBV5-4 and TRBJ1-2; 9 nucleotides agree with TRBD1. The V and J ends lost 0 bases and 4 bases, in that order; junction bases with no gene match: 10. Germline V lookup: CDR1 SGHNT, CDR2 YYREEE (reference sequence). The CDR3 spans 17 residues. Here the CDR3 DNA reads TGTGCCAGCAGCTTGGCTGGACAGGGGAAGGAAGGCTATGGCTACACCTTC. This encodes CASSLAGQGKEGYGYTF.

The J gene is TRBJ1-5, the V gene TRBV2, with D possibly being TRBD1 (5 bases). Germline V gene sequence: CDR1 SNHLY, CDR2 FYNNEI. The V and J ends lost 6 bases and 6 bases respectively, with 9 bases between them. This CDR3 is built from 12 residues. CDR3: CASRRDAQPQHF. Here the CDR3 DNA reads TGTGCCAGCAGGCGGGACGCTCAGCCCCAGCATTTT. The full variable domain, rest sourced from reference TRBV2 and TRBJ1-5, is EPEVTQTPSHQVTQMGQEVILRCVPISNHLYFYWYRQILGQKVEFLVSFYNNEISEKSEIFDDQFSVERPDGSNFTLKIRSTKLEDSAMYFCASRRDAQPQHFGDGTRLSIL.

The chain is built from TRBV9 and TRBJ1-1, with 7 bases fitting TRBD1. Germline V gene data show CDR1 as SGDLS and CDR2 as YYNGEE. The CDR3 is 15 amino acids. The V segment lost 4 bases and the J segment 1 base; nucleotides outside the gene matches: 7. The CDR3 region has the DNA TGTGCCAGCAGCCCTCGGGGACAGAGGAACACTGAAGCTTTCTTT. Encoded protein: CASSPRGQRNTEAFF.

The CDR3 loop reads CASSVQGNPGELFF. The CDR3 DNA reads as TGTGCCAGCAGCGTACAGGGTAACCCCGGGGAGCTGTTTTTT. This chain joins TRBV9 and TRBJ2-2, with D perhaps TRBD1 (5 bases). The V gene's germline CDR1 is SGDLS and CDR2 YYNGEE. V lost 1 base and J lost 6, with 10 bases in between. This CDR3 contains 14 residues.

V usage is TRBV7-2 and J usage is TRBJ1-2, with no clear D. In germline, CDR1 is SGHTA, CDR2 FQGNSA. This CDR3 is built from 19 residues. V was pared by 10 bases and J by 2 bases, with 32 bases between. The CDR3 sequence is CATSIRHDVGEGENYGYTF. CDR3 bases: TGTGCCACCTCGATAAGGCACGACGTCGGGGAAGGCGAGAACTATGGCTACACCTTC.

The V call is TRBV18, the J call TRBJ1-1, with D unclear. This CDR3 is 15 amino acids long. V shed 3 bases and J shed 0 bases, with 11 bases lying between them. Per germline, CDR1 KGHSH and CDR2 LQKENI. Here the CDR3 DNA reads TGTGCCAGCTCACCTGAGGGCCGTTTGAACACTGAAGCTTTCTTT. Protein sequence: CASSPEGRLNTEAFF.

This clone appeared once. The rearrangement joins TRBV5-4 to TRBJ2-7, with D hard to call. The CDR3 is 12 amino acids. Trimming stripped 3 bases from V and 2 bases from J, with 6 bases between. Germline CDR1 is SGHNT and CDR2 is YYREEE (reference sequence). This chain's CDR3 is CASSSLTYEQYF. The CDR3 nucleotides are TGTGCCAGCAGCTCGCTAACCTACGAGCAGTACTTC.

V gene TRBV10-3 combines with J gene TRBJ1-2; D might be TRBD1 (6 bases). This CDR3 has 14 residues. Germline values: CDR1 ENHRY, CDR2 SYGVKD. V was clipped by 7 bases and J by 3 bases, with 15 bases between them. CDR3: CAITFSQGDYGYTF. The CDR3 DNA sequence: TGTGCCATCACCTTCTCACAGGGAGACTATGGCTACACCTTC.

This chain connects TRBV6-5 to TRBJ2-1, with 8 bases matching TRBD1. V shed 5 bases and J 8 bases; nucleotides not matched to a gene: 11. Germline V gene data show CDR1 as MNHEY and CDR2 as SVGAGI. The CDR3 contains 15 residues. The CDR3 loop reads CASSPDRGGYDEQFF. The DNA for the CDR3 is TGTGCCAGCAGTCCCGACAGGGGAGGTTACGATGAGCAGTTCTTC.

The chain couples TRBV10-3 to TRBJ1-1; D gene ambiguous. Germline CDR1 is ENHRY and CDR2 is SYGVKD. The CDR3 contains 13 residues. Trimming stripped 4 bases from V and 1 base from J, with 7 bases between. The CDR3 sequence is CAISVRENTEAFF. The CDR3 coding sequence is TGTGCCATCAGTGTCCGGGAGAACACTGAAGCTTTCTTT.

The rearrangement uses TRBV19 and TRBJ1-5, with 7 positions matching TRBD1. V was pared by 6 bases and J by 1 base, with 9 bases of the junction left unmatched. The germline CDR1 and CDR2 sequences are LNHDA and SQIVND (reference sequence). The CDR3 is 16 residues long. CDR3 region: CASSMPAGGSNQPQHF. The CDR3 bases are TGTGCCAGTAGCATGCCCGCAGGGGGGAGCAATCAGCCCCAGCATTTT.

V usage is TRBV6-1 and J usage is TRBJ1-1; 7 positions match TRBD1. Germline V gene lookup returns CDR1 MNHNS and CDR2 SASEGT. V was pared by 6 bases and J by 5 bases, with 6 bases of the junction left unmatched. This CDR3 region has 13 residues. The CDR3 here is CASSDRVTTEAFF. The CDR3 bases are TGTGCCAGCAGCGACAGGGTCACTACTGAAGCTTTCTTT.

The rearrangement uses TRBV2 and TRBJ1-5, with D possibly TRBD1 on 6 matching bases. The CDR3 covers 15 residues. V was cut by 5 bases and J by 4 bases, with 15 bases left in between. The germline V gene encodes CDR1 SNHLY and CDR2 FYNNEI. The CDR3 here is CASSSLGGRNQPQHF. The DNA for the CDR3 is TGTGCCAGCAGTTCCCTTGGGGGCCGAAATCAGCCCCAGCATTTT.

This sequence joins TRBV3-1 (or the pseudogene TRBV3-2) and TRBJ1-1; D is possibly TRBD1 (6 bases). Trimming removed 4 bases from V and 1 base from J, with 16 bases in between. The CDR3 contains 16 residues. Germline CDR1 reads LGHDT; CDR2 reads YNNKEL (reference sequence). CDR3 in amino acids: CASSPSGGQKNTEAFF. The CDR3 nucleotides read TGTGCCAGCAGCCCCTCGGGGGGCCAGAAGAACACTGAAGCTTTCTTT.

V and J are TRBV20-1 and TRBJ2-5, with D hard to call. The germline V gene encodes CDR1 DFQATT and CDR2 SNEGSKA (reference sequence). This CDR3 comprises 10 residues. Trimming shortened V by 6 bases and J by 6 bases, and 8 bases separated the two germline ends. The CDR3 sequence is CSAILKTQYF. The DNA for the CDR3 is TGCAGTGCAATCCTAAAGACCCAGTACTTC.

The table lists this clone with a few counts. V gene TRBV6-2 or TRBV6-3 combines with J gene TRBJ2-3, with 9 bases fitting TRBD2. The junction had 6 bases not matched to a gene; V was cut back by 2 bases and J by 6 bases. Germline V gene data show CDR1 as MNHEY and CDR2 as SVGEGT. This CDR3 has 15 residues. In DNA, the CDR3 is TGTGCCAGCAGTTACCAGGGCGGGGGGGCCGATACGCAGTATTTT. Its protein product is CASSYQGGGADTQYF.

This chain joins TRBV29-1 and TRBJ1-1; D is unresolved. The germline V gene encodes CDR1 SQVTM and CDR2 ANQGSEA. The CDR3 runs 11 residues. The V and J ends lost 4 bases and 4 bases respectively, with 7 bases between them. The CDR3, as DNA: TGCAGCGTTGCAGTCGCCACTGAAGCTTTCTTT. Protein: CSVAVATEAFF.

J is TRBJ2-1 and V is TRBV5-1, with 8 bases fitting TRBD2. Germline V gives CDR1 SGHRS, CDR2 YFSETQ. V lost 3 bases and J lost 2; bases outside the gene matches: 4. The CDR3 loop spans 15 amino acids. Here the CDR3 reads CASSYSGAAYNEQFF. The CDR3 nucleotides are TGCGCCAGCAGCTATAGCGGGGCGGCCTACAATGAGCAGTTCTTC.

The chain has TRBV11-2 and TRBJ1-2; 8 bases are shared with TRBD1. Trimming removed 0 bases from V and 3 bases from J; junction bases left unmatched: 0. Germline V CDR1 and CDR2: SGHAT, FQNNGV. The CDR3 spans 14 residues. In DNA, the CDR3 is TGTGCCAGCAGCTTAGAACAGGGGGACTATGGCTACACCTTC. Its translation is CASSLEQGDYGYTF.

The chain links TRBV12-3 or TRBV12-4 to TRBJ2-5, with D maybe TRBD1 (6 bases). CDR3 length: 13 amino acids. V was pared by 5 bases and J by 9 bases, with 16 bases between. The CDR3, as DNA: TGTGCCAGCAGTCAGGGAGTTGAGGGGGCCCAGTACTTC. Translation gives CASSQGVEGAQYF.

The rearrangement uses TRBV3-1 (or the pseudogene TRBV3-2) and TRBJ2-1; D may be TRBD2 (6 bases). CDR3 length: 15 residues. Germline CDR1 is LGHDT and CDR2 is YNNKEL (reference sequence). The V and J ends lost 6 bases and 5 bases respectively, with 17 bases between them. In nucleotides, the CDR3 is TGTGCCAGCAGTCGGGGTTTGGTAGCGGACAATGAGCAGTTCTTC. This gives the protein CASSRGLVADNEQFF.

This chain links TRBV6-1 with TRBJ2-3; 7 bases align to TRBD2. Germline CDR1 and CDR2: MNHNS and SASEGT. With 7 bases clipped from V and 2 bases from J, the junction kept 6 bases outside the gene matches. The CDR3 runs 14 residues. The CDR3: CASIPRGDTDTQYF. The CDR3 DNA is TGTGCCAGCATTCCCCGGGGGGACACAGATACGCAGTATTTT.

Here the CDR3 reads CASSLALRGLSSYNEQFF. The CDR3 nucleotides read TGTGCCAGCAGCTTGGCCCTAAGGGGGCTAAGCTCCTACAATGAGCAGTTCTTC. The chain has TRBV5-4 and TRBJ2-1; 7 bases map to TRBD1. The germline CDR1 and CDR2 sequences are SGHNT and YYREEE (reference sequence). This CDR3 contains 18 residues. V shed 0 bases and J 0 bases; nucleotides not matched to a gene: 9. Using reference TRBV5-4 and TRBJ2-1 for the parts outside the CDR3, the full variable domain is ETGVTQSPTHLIKTRGQQVTLRCSSQSGHNTVSWYQQALGQGPQFIFQYYREEENGRGNFPPRFSGLQFPNYSSELNVNALELDDSALYLCASSLALRGLSSYNEQFFGPGTRLTVL.

The chain is built from TRBV7-9 and TRBJ1-3, with TRBD1 identical over 8 bases. The CDR3 has 14 amino acids. The germline V gene encodes CDR1 SEHNR and CDR2 FQNEAQ (reference sequence). Trimming took 8 bases from V and 2 from J; bases not matched to a gene: 5. CDR3 nucleotides: TGTGCCAGCGGATACAGGGGGGCTGGAAACACCATATATTTT. Its protein is CASGYRGAGNTIYF.

A few counts support this clone. The chain is built from TRBV12-3 or TRBV12-4 and TRBJ1-1; TRBD1 agrees at 7 bases. V gave up 6 bases and J gave up 10 bases; unmatched junction bases: 8. This CDR3 spans 12 amino acids. CDR3 sequence reads: CASSLQGSGAFF. The CDR3 DNA is TGTGCCAGCAGCCTACAGGGGAGTGGAGCTTTCTTT.

The V gene is TRBV6-5, the J gene TRBJ1-5, with 8 nucleotides matching TRBD1. The CDR3 runs to 15 residues. Germline-derived CDR1 and CDR2 are MNHEY and SVGAGI. The junction had 16 bases not matched to a gene; V was cut back by 7 bases and J by 11 bases. The CDR3 here is CASNKDRDNYGAQHF. In DNA form, the CDR3 reads TGTGCCAGCAATAAGGACAGGGACAACTATGGAGCCCAGCATTTT.

This clone was observed a single time. V gene TRBV7-3 combines with J gene TRBJ2-1; 8 bases match TRBD2. This CDR3 region has 15 residues. V gave up 5 bases and J gave up 5 bases; unmatched junction bases: 8. The germline V gene has CDR1 SGHTA and CDR2 FQGTGA. The chain's CDR3 is CASSPPGTSNNEQFF. CDR3 in DNA: TGTGCCAGCAGCCCCCCCGGGACTAGTAACAATGAGCAGTTCTTC.

This sequence joins TRBV19 and TRBJ1-2, with TRBD1 identical over 9 bases. This CDR3 contains 14 residues. V dropped 3 bases and J dropped 6; count of bases not matched to a gene: 5. The germline gives CDR1 LNHDA, CDR2 SQIVND (reference sequence). The CDR3: CASSIGDRVHGYTF. CDR3 DNA: TGTGCCAGTAGTATCGGGGACAGGGTTCATGGCTACACCTTC.

V gene TRBV11-2 combines with J gene TRBJ1-1, with D hard to call. V was cut by 0 bases and J by 4 bases, with 12 bases left in between. Germline V gives CDR1 SGHAT, CDR2 FQNNGV. The CDR3 contains 15 residues. CDR3 loop: CASSLDFRGSTEAFF. In DNA form, the CDR3 reads TGTGCCAGCAGCTTAGATTTTCGAGGGTCCACTGAAGCTTTCTTT.

This chain joins TRBV6-5 and TRBJ1-6; 8 bases fit TRBD1. V trimming: 5 bases; J trimming: 7 bases; junction bases outside the gene matches: 4. The CDR3 length is 14 residues. Per germline, CDR1 MNHEY and CDR2 SVGAGI. The CDR3 reads CASSRRQGNSPLHF. The CDR3 nucleotides read TGTGCCAGCAGTCGACGACAGGGGAATTCACCCCTCCACTTT.

This sequence joins TRBV29-1 and TRBJ1-5, with 9 nucleotides matching TRBD1. Germline values: CDR1 SQVTM, CDR2 ANQGSEA. Trimming at V came to 6 bases and at J to 0 bases, leaving 0 bases not matched to a gene. The CDR3 spans 13 residues. The CDR3 region is CSVGQGSNQPQHF. CDR3 nucleotides: TGCAGCGTGGGACAGGGTAGCAATCAGCCCCAGCATTTT.

V is TRBV15 and J is TRBJ2-5; maybe TRBD1 (5 bases). CDR1 and CDR2 (germline): LNHNV, YYDKDF (reference sequence). This CDR3 contains 14 residues. Trimming cost V 3 bases and J 0 bases, with 8 bases left between them. The chain's CDR3 is CATSSHRYQETQYF. The CDR3 DNA follows: TGTGCCACCAGCAGCCACAGGTACCAAGAGACCCAGTACTTC.